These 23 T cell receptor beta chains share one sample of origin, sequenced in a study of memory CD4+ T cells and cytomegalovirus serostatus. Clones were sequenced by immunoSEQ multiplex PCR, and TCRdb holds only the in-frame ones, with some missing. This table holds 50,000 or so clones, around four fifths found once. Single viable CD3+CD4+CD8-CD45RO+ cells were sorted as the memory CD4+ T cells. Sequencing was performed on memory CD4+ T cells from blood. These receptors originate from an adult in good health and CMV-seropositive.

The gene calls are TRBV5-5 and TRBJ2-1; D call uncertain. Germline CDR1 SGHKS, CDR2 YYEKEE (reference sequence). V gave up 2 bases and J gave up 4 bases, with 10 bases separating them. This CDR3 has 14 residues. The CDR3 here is CASSFFVGYNEQFF. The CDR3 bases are TGTGCCAGCAGCTTTTTTGTGGGTTACAATGAGCAGTTCTTC.

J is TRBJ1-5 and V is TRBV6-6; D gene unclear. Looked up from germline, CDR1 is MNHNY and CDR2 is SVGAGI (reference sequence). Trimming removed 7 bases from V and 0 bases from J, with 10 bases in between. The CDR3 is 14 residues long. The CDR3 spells CASTHLNSNQPQHF. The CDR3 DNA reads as TGTGCCAGCACACACCTCAATAGCAATCAGCCCCAGCATTTT.

CDR3 sequence reads: CASSFSTTSDGNEQFF. The CDR3 region has the DNA TGTGCCAGCAGCTTCAGTACGACTAGCGATGGCAATGAGCAGTTCTTC. The chain links TRBV7-9 to TRBJ2-1; 8 bases map to TRBD2. This CDR3 is 16 amino acids long. Germline lookup yields CDR1 SEHNR and CDR2 FQNEAQ (reference sequence). The V segment lost 3 bases and the J segment 6 bases; nucleotides outside the gene matches: 10.

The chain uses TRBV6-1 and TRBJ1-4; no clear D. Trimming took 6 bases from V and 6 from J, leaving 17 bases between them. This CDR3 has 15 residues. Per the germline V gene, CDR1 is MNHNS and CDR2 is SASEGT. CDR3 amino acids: CASRTQTAGYEKLFF. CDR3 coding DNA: TGTGCCAGCAGGACTCAGACGGCGGGTTATGAAAAACTGTTTTTT.

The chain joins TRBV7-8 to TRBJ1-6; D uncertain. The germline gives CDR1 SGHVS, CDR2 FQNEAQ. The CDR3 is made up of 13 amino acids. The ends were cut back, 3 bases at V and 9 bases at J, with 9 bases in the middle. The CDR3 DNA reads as TGTGCCAGCAGCTTTGACGGAGGTTCACCCCTCCACTTT. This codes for CASSFDGGSPLHF.

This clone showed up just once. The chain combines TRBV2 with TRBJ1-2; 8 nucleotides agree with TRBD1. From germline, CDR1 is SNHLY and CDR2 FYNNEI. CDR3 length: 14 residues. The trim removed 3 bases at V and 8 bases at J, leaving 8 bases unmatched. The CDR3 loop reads CASSDFRGRAGYTF. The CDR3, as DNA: TGTGCCAGCAGTGATTTCAGGGGGCGAGCCGGCTACACCTTC.

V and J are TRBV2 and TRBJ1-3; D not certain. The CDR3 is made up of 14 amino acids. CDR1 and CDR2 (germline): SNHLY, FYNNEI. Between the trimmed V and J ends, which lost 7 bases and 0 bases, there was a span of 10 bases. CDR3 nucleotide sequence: TGTGCCAGCAACCTAGACCGCTCTGGAAACACCATATATTTT. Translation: CASNLDRSGNTIYF.

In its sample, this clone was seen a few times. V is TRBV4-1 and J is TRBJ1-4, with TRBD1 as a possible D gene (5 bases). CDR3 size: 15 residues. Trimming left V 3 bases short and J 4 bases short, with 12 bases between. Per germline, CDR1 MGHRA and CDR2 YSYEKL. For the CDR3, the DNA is TGCGCCAGCAGCCATCCTCAGGGCCTTAATGAAAAACTGTTTTTT. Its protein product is CASSHPQGLNEKLFF.

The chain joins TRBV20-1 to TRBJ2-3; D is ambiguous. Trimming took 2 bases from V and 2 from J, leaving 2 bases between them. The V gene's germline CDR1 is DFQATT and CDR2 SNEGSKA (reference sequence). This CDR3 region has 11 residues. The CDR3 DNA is TGCAGTGCTAGAACCACAGATACGCAGTATTTT. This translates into CSARTTDTQYF.

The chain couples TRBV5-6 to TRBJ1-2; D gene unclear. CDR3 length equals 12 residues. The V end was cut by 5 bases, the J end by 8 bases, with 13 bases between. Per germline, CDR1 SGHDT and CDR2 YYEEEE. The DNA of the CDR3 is TGTGCCAGCAGGATAGGGCTTTCGGGCTACACCTTC. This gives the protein CASRIGLSGYTF.

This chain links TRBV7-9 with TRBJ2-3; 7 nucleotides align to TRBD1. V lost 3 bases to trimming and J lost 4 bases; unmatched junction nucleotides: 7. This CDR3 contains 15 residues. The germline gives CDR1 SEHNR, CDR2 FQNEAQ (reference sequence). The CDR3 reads CASSFDRAPADTQYF. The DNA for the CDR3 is TGTGCCAGCAGCTTCGACAGGGCCCCCGCAGATACGCAGTATTTT.

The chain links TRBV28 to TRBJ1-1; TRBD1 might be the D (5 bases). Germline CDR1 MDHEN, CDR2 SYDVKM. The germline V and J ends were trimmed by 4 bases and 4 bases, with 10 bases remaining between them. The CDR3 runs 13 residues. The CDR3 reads CASSSRVRTEAFF. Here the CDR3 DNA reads TGTGCCAGCAGTTCCAGGGTGCGCACTGAAGCTTTCTTT.

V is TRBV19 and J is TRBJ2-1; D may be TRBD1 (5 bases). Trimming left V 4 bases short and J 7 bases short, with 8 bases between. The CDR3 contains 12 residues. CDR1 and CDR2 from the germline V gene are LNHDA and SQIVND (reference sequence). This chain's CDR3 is CASSNRLNEQFF. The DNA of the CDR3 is TGTGCCAGTAGTAACAGGTTGAATGAGCAGTTCTTC.

CDR3 loop: CASSPRVTGANTGELFF. As DNA, the CDR3 is TGTGCCAGCTCACCACGGGTCACAGGCGCGAACACCGGGGAGCTGTTTTTT. The chain combines TRBV18 with TRBJ2-2, with D tentatively TRBD1 (5 bases). CDR1 is KGHSH, CDR2 LQKENI, per germline. Trimming removed 1 base from V and 0 bases from J, with 12 bases in between. The CDR3 totals 17 residues.

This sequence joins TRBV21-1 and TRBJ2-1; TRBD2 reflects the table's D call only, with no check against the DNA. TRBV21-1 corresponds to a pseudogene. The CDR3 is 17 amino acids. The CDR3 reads CASSSREGTRGNNEQFF. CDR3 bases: TGTGCCAGCAGCTCAAGAGAGGGGACTAGAGGCAACAATGAGCAGTTCTTC.

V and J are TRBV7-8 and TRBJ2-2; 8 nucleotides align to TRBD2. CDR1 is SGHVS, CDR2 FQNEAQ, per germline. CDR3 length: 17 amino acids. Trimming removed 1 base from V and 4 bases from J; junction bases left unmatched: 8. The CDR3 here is CASSLDSGTRSTGELFF. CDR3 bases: TGTGCCAGCAGCTTAGATTCTGGGACTAGGTCCACCGGGGAGCTGTTTTTT.

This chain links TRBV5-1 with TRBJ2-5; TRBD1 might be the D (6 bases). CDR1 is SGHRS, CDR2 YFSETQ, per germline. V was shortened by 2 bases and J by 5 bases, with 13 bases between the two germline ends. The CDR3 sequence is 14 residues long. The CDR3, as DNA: TGCGCCAGCAGCTTACTACAGGGTAGGGAGACCCAGTACTTC. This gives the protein CASSLLQGRETQYF.

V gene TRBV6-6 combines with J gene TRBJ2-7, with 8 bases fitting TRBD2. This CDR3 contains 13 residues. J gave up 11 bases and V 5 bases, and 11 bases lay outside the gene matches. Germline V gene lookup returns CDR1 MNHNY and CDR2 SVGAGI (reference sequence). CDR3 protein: CASSTGGLVLEYF. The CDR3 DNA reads TGTGCCAGCAGTACTGGGGGACTAGTACTCGAGTACTTC.

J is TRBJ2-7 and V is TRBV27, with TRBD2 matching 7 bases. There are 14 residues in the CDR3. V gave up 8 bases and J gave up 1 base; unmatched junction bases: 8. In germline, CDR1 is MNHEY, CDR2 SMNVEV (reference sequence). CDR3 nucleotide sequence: TGTGCCAGCGGAGCGGGACCCAAATCCTACGAGCAGTACTTC. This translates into CASGAGPKSYEQYF.

CDR3 sequence reads: CASSVGRQGSVTDTQYF. The CDR3 nucleotides read TGTGCCAGCAGCGTAGGAAGACAGGGCTCCGTCACAGATACGCAGTATTTT. The V and J genes are TRBV9 and TRBJ2-3; 7 bases are a match to TRBD1. V gave up 0 bases and J gave up 2 bases; unmatched junction bases: 9. CDR3 length: 17 amino acids. CDR1 is SGDLS and CDR2 is YYNGEE in the germline V gene.

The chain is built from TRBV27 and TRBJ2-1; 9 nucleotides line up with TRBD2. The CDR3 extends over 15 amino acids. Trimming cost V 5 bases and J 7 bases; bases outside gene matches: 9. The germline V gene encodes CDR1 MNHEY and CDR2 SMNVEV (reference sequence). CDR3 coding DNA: TGTGCCAGCAGTACCTGGGGTAGCGGGGGTAATGAGCAGTTCTTC. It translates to CASSTWGSGGNEQFF.

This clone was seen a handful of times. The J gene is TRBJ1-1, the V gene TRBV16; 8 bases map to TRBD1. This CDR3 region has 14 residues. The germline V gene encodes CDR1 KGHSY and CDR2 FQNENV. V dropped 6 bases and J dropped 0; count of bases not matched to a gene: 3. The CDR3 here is CASSQQGVNTEAFF. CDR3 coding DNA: TGTGCCAGCAGTCAACAGGGGGTGAACACTGAAGCTTTCTTT.

DNA of the CDR3: TGTGCCACCAGCAGAGATTTGAGGGGAGGCAATCAGCCCCAGCATTTT. Residues: CATSRDLRGGNQPQHF. V and J are TRBV15 and TRBJ1-5, with D maybe TRBD1 (5 bases). V was shortened by 0 bases and J by 2 bases, with 11 bases between the two germline ends. The length of the CDR3 is 16 residues. CDR1 is LNHNV, CDR2 YYDKDF, per germline (reference sequence).